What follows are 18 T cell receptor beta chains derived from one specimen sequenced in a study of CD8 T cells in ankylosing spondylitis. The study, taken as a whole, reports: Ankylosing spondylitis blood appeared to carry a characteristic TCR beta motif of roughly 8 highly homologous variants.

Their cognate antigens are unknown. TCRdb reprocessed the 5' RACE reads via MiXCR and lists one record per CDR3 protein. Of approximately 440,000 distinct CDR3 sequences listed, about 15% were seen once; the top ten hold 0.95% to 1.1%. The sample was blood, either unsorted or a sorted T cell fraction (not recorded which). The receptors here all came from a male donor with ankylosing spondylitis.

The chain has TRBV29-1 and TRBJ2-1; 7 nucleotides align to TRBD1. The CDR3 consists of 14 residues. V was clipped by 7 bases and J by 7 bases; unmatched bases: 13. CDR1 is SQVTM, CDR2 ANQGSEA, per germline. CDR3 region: CSGAGTALRNEQFF. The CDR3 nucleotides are TGCAGCGGAGCCGGGACAGCCCTGAGGAATGAGCAGTTCTTC.

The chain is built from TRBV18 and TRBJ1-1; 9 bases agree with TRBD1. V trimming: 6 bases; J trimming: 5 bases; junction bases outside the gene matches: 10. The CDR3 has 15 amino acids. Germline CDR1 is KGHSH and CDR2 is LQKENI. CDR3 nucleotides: TGTGCCAGCTCGAAACAGGGGGCTGGTTATACTGAAGCTTTCTTT. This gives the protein CASSKQGAGYTEAFF.

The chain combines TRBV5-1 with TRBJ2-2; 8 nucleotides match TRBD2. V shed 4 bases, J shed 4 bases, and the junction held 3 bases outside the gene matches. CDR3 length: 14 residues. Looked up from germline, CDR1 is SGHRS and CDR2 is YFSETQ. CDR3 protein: CASSPGGVTGELFF. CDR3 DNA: TGCGCCAGCAGCCCGGGAGGGGTCACCGGGGAGCTGTTTTTT.

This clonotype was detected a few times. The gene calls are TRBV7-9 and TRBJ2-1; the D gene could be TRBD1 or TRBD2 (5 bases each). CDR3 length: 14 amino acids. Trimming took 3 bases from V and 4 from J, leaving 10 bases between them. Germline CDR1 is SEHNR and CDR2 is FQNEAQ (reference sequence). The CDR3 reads CASSLGEGYNEQFF. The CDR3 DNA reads TGTGCCAGCAGCTTGGGAGAGGGGTACAATGAGCAGTTCTTC.

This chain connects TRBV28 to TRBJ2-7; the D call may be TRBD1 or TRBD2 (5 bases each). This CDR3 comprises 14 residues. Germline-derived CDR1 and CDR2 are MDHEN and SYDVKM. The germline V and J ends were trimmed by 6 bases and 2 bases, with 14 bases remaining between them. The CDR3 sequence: CASRRLGETYEQYF. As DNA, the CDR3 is TGTGCCAGCAGGCGCCTGGGGGAAACCTACGAGCAGTACTTC.

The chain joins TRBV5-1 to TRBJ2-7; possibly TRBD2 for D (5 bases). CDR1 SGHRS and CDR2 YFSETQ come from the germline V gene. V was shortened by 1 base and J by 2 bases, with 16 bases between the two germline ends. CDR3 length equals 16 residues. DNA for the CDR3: TGCGCCAGCAGCTTGCAGCCCCGCCGGGGAACCTACGAGCAGTACTTC. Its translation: CASSLQPRRGTYEQYF.

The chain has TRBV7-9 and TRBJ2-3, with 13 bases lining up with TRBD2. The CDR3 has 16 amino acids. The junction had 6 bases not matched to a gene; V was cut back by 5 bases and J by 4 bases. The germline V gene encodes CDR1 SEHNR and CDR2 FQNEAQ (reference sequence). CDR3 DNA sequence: TGTGCCAGCAGCAAGCGGACTAGCGGGAGCTCAGATACGCAGTATTTT. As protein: CASSKRTSGSSDTQYF.

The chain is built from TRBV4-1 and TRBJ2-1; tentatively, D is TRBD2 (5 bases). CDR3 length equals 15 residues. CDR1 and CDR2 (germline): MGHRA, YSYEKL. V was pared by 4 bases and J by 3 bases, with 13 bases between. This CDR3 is CASSPQTGFYNEQFF. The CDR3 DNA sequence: TGCGCCAGCAGCCCCCAGACGGGGTTCTACAATGAGCAGTTCTTC.

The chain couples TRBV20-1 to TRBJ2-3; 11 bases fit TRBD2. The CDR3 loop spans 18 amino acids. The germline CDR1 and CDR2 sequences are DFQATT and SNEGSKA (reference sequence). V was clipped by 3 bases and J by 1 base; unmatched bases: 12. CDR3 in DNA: TGCAGTGCTAGGCGGGCACTAGCGGGGGACAAGCGCACAGATACGCAGTATTTT. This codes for CSARRALAGDKRTDTQYF.

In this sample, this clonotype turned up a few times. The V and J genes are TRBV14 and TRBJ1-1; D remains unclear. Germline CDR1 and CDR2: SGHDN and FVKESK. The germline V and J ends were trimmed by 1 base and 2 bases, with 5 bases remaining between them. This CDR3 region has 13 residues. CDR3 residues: CASSQARNTEAFF. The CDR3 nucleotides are TGTGCCAGCAGCCAAGCCAGAAACACTGAAGCTTTCTTT.

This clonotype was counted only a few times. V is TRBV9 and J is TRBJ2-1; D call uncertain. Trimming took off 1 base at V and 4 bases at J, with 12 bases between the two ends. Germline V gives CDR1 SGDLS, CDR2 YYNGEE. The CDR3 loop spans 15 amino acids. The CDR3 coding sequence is TGTGCCAGCAGCGTACGAATAGCCGCATACAATGAGCAGTTCTTC. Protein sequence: CASSVRIAAYNEQFF.

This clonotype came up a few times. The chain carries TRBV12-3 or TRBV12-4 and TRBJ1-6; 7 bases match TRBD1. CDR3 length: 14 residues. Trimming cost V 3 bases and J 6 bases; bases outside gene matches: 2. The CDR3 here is CASSLTGSNSPLHF. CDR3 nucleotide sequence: TGTGCCAGCAGTTTGACAGGGAGTAATTCACCCCTCCACTTT.

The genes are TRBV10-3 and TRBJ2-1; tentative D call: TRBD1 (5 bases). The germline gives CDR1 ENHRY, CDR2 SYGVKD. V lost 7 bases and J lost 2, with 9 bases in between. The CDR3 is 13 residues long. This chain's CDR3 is CAITGHPYNEQFF. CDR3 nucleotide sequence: TGTGCCATCACAGGACACCCCTACAATGAGCAGTTCTTC.

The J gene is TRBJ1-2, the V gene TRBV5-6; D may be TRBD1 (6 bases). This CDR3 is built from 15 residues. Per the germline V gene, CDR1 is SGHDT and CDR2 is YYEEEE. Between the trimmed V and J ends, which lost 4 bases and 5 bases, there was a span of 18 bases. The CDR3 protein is CASSLPEFRGYGYTF. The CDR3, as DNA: TGTGCCAGCAGCCTACCCGAATTTAGGGGGTATGGCTACACCTTC.

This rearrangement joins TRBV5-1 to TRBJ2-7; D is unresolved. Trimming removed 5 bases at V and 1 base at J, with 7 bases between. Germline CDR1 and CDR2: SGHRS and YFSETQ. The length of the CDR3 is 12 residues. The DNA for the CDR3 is TGCGCCAGCAGAACGGAGTCCTACGAGCAGTACTTC. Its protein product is CASRTESYEQYF.

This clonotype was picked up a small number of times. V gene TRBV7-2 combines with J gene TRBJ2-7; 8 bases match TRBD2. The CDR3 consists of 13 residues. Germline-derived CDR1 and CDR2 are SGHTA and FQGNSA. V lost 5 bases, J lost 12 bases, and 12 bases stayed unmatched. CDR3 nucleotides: TGTGCCAGCAGCCCTCTGAGCGGGAGCCATCCGTACTTC. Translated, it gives CASSPLSGSHPYF.

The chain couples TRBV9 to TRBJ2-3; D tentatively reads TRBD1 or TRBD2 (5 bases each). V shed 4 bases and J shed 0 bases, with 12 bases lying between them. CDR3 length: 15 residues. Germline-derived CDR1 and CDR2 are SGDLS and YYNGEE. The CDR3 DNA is TGTGCCAGCAGCCCCACGGGGCACAGCACAGATACGCAGTATTTT. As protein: CASSPTGHSTDTQYF. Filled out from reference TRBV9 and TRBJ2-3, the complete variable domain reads DSGVTQTPKHLITATGQRVTLRCSPRSGDLSVYWYQQSLDQGLQFLIQYYNGEERAKGNILERFSAQQFPDLHSELNLSSLELGDSALYFCASSPTGHSTDTQYFGPGTRLTVL.

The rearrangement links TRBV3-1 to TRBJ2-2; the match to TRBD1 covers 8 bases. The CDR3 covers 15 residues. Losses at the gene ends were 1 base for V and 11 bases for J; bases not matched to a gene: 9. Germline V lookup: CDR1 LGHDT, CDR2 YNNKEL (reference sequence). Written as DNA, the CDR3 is TGTGCCAGCAGCCAAGTTCAGGGGGCAAGAGGAGAGCTGTTTTTT. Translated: CASSQVQGARGELFF.